This T cell receptor (beta chain) was captured by sequencing in a study of CD8+CD57+ T cells in acquired aplastic anemia. Study details: Average DNA yield from sorted CD4+ and CD8+ cells was roughly 3.1 ug. Overall study results and limits: Sharing between patients and controls was observed for twenty-nine CD8+ CDR3 sequences. Patient and control CD8+ Simpson's diversity was not significantly different.

For CDR3 and TCR beta VDJ profiling, genomic DNA was the template used. Each CDR3 protein is one row after TCRdb ran MiXCR on the reads. This table holds tens of thousands of distinct CDR3 sequences, 55% to 75% found once. Patients who underwent sequencing had shown CD8+CD57+ cell expansion by flow cytometry. Among the patients, all had severe acquired aplastic anemia. A word on this clonotype: Its specificity is not known.

V lost 1 base, J lost 9 bases, and 10 bases lay in between. The CDR3 totals 14 residues. The specimen sequenced was sorted CD4+, CD8+, or CD8+CD57+ T cells (not recorded which) from PBMCs. The rearrangement joins TRBV12-3 or TRBV12-4 to TRBJ1-6; D unresolved. This TCR came from a human donor with aplastic anemia. CDR3 sequence reads: CASSLEGIASPLHF. The CDR3 nucleotides are TGTGCCAGCAGTTTAGAAGGGATCGCTTCACCCCTCCACTTT.